This T cell receptor beta chain is drawn from a study of blood T cell repertoires in COVID-19 (dated by TCRdb to 2018 to 2021). In terms of the full investigation: Collaborator samples came from the United States, Italy and Spain and covered acute and convalescent phases of COVID-19. Samples came from the ongoing ImmuneRACE study (first 160 participants) plus 1,254 subjects from 6 global collaborators. The repertoires were released in a freely available public database intended as a resource for research on the immune response to SARS-CoV-2. The sample metadata nearly always contained a de-identified subject ID, COVID-19 status, age in years and sex. The prospective study material was composed of cDNA or gDNA derived from T cells, B-cell-depleted T cells, or PBMCs. Where HLA class I and class II types were available, the types were taken from metadata supplied by the sample provider, not from assay-based typing. Subjects who had been exposed to COVID-19, were actively infected with it, or had recovered from it provided the deeply sampled blood TCRbeta repertoires that made up the dataset.

In regard to this clone: It lacks a known antigen. The record has no base qualities; no much larger clone is one base away.

Whole blood was collected in K2EDTA tubes by collaborating institutions according to the institutions' own protocols. For TCRbeta analysis, collaborators shipped samples as frozen whole blood, isolated PBMCs, or DNA extracted from either of those sample types. For CDR1 and CDR2, the germline V gene (reference sequence) lists MNHEY and SMNVEV. V gives up 5 bases and J gives up 3 bases, and the segment between their germline ends measures 8 bases. The CDR3, from cysteine to phenylalanine, totals 13 residues. Kept here is only the CDR3 DNA, which spans 39 bases and is read in frame from base 1. TCRbeta CDR3 regions were amplified from genomic DNA using the immunoSEQ Assay, a bias-controlled multiplex PCR. The paper's processing steps were these. The number of nucleated cells in each sample was estimated by amplification of reference gene primers within the assay. Sequence reads were collapsed and filtered to measure the absolute abundance of every unique TCRbeta CDR3 rearrangement. Productive Simpson clonality was computed per sample as the square root of Simpson's diversity index over productive rearrangements. TCRdb provides this immuneACCESS table in a form limited to in-frame rearrangements. Some clones are lacking; in checked studies, under half of them reflect an unresolved V gene, and why the rest are absent is not known. V, J and clone size reflect that table, while D and trimming were determined from the DNA. The sample profile shows about 38,000 clones; about 94% of them were found once. The ten largest make up more than 3.5% of the sample.

The full study reports these points: The amount of clinical and demographic metadata varied by source and participant and was provided uncurated.

Sequencing was carried out using peripheral blood. The sequence derives from a human donor with active COVID-19. The donor label of this sample is uncertain. The sequence joins TRBV27 to TRBJ2-1, with no D gene named confidently. The CDR3 protein is CASSLYSYNEQFF. The DNA sequence follows: TGTGCCAGCAGTCTCTACAGCTACAATGAGCAGTTCTTC.